This entry features one T cell receptor beta chain sequence. The data are from a study of identifying expanded T cells in peripheral blood. Measured with immunoSEQ multiplex PCR; TCRdb has only the in-frame clones, and not every one. The sample carries about 100,000 clones, around 89% recorded once. V was shortened by 2 bases and J by 7 bases, with 9 bases between the two germline ends. Germline V gene lookup returns CDR1 SGHTA and CDR2 FQGNSA. The CDR3 runs 12 residues. The chain employs TRBV7-2 and TRBJ2-7; D not certain. Source material: blood. The TCR comes from a person between 18 and 75 years old in good health. CDR3 bases: TGTGCCAGCAGCTTACCCCTGCGGGAGCAGTACTTC. Protein sequence: CASSLPLREQYF.